The clone carrying this TCR beta chain was seen repeatedly, ten times or more. This specimen belongs to a study of T cells in Graves' hyperthyroidism and ophthalmopathy. The trim removed 1 base at V and 5 bases at J, leaving 2 bases unmatched. CDR3 length: 14 residues. Per germline, CDR1 DFQATT and CDR2 SNEGSKA (reference sequence). Among ophthalmopathy patients, the Clinical Activity Score reached at least 3, the NOSPECS grade reached at least 4, and duration remained under 3 months. Amplification of TCR beta CDR3 regions used RNA as the template. Carried out on the TCR CDR3, a first-round RT-PCR used the HTBI primer set. Each CDR3 protein is one row after TCRdb ran MiXCR on the multiplex PCR reads. There are 240,000 or so distinct CDR3 sequences in the sample; about 17% occur only once, and more than 25% lies in the top ten.

The receptor's source is a woman aged 18-29 years with Graves' ophthalmopathy. The chain carries TRBV20-1 and TRBJ2-5, with TRBD2 matching over 12 bases. The sequenced sample consisted of blood. DNA of the CDR3: TGCAGTGCTAGAGCCACTAGCGGGAGGGAGACCCAGTACTTC. This sequence encodes CSARATSGRETQYF.